Included here is one TCR beta chain sequence, with context. The CDR3 covers 13 residues. V dropped 4 bases and J dropped 8; count of bases not matched to a gene: 10. Germline assignment: CDR1 GTSNPN and CDR2 SVGIG (reference sequence). These data are taken from a study of control samples from healthy donors and cancer patients. Sequencing used immunoSEQ multiplex PCR; TCRdb keeps in-frame clones, though not all of them. The repertoire holds about 86,000 clones, with 80% to 95% as singletons. The chain recombines TRBV30 with TRBJ1-2; 7 bases align to TRBD1. Sequenced material: blood. The clonotype comes from a woman in her twenties or thirties in good health. The CDR3 loop reads CAWTLTGLGGYTF. The CDR3 coding sequence is TGTGCCTGGACCCTGACAGGGTTAGGCGGCTACACCTTC.